The present T cell receptor beta chain was sequenced within a study of T cells after yellow fever vaccination. General observations from the study: Clonotypes shared by both compartments, CD4 and CD8, made up a small share. Clones from primary vaccination mostly reappeared after the booster (around 96% CD4, around 90% CD8). Highly abundant clonotypes carried over from the bulk population could end up in FACS-sorted repertoires as contaminants.

V lost 6 bases and J lost 4; bases outside the gene matches: 10. The CDR3 spans 14 residues. Per germline, CDR1 SQVTM and CDR2 ANQGSEA. Template switching by 5'RACE produced TCR cDNA, adding a universal primer site and UMIs. TCRdb ran MiXCR on the 5' RACE reads and lists one entry per CDR3 protein. This table holds 450,000 to 650,000 distinct CDR3 sequences, roughly a fifth found once. As regards this clonotype: What it recognizes is unknown.

The sequence came from a man aged 18 to 30 who received the YFV17D yellow fever vaccine. This specimen consisted of PBMCs, obtained less than 25 days after the first yellow fever vaccination. This sequence joins TRBV29-1 and TRBJ1-1; 8 nucleotides match TRBD1. The CDR3 is CSVVSTGGRTEAFF. The DNA of the CDR3 is TGCAGCGTAGTCTCTACAGGGGGTCGCACTGAAGCTTTCTTT. The entire variable domain, with the rest obtained from reference TRBV29-1 and TRBJ1-1, is as follows: SAVISQKPSRDICQRGTSLTIQCQVDSQVTMMFWYRQQPGQSLTLIATANQGSEATYESGFVIDKFPISRPNLTFSTLTVSNMSPEDSSIYLCSVVSTGGRTEAFFGQGTRLTVV.